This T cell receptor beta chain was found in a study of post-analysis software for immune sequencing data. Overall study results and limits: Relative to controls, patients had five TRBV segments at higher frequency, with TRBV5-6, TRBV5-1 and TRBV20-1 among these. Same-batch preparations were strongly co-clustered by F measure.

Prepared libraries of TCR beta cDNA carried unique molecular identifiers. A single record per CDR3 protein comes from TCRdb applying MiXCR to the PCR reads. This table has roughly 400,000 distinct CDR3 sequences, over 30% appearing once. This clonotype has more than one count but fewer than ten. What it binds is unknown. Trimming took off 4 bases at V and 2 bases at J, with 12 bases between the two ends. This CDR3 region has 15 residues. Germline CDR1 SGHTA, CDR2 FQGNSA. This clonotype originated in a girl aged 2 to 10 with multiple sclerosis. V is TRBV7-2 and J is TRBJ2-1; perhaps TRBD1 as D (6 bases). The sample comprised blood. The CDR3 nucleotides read TGTGCCAGCAGCTCCGGGACACCCACCTACAATGAGCAGTTCTTC. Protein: CASSSGTPTYNEQFF. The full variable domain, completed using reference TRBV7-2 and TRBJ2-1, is GAGVSQSPSNKVTEKGKDVELRCDPISGHTALYWYRQSLGQGLEFLIYFQGNSAPDKSGLPSDRFSAERTGGSVSTLTIQRTQQEDSAVYLCASSSGTPTYNEQFFGPGTRLTVL.